This T cell receptor (beta chain) comes out of a study of blood T cell repertoires in COVID-19. TCRdb's table, derived via immunoSEQ multiplex PCR, lists solely in-frame clones and lacks some. The repertoire holds about 120,000 clones, with 90% as singletons. CDR3 length: 16 residues. Germline CDR1 SGDLS, CDR2 YYNGEE. Losses at the gene ends were 0 bases for V and 1 base for J; bases not matched to a gene: 4. V gene TRBV9 combines with J gene TRBJ2-1, with 7 positions matching TRBD2. The sequence derives from a woman aged 60-75 years with COVID-19, enrolled during active disease. The material sequenced was peripheral blood. The CDR3 region has the DNA TGTGCCAGCAGCGTAGTACCTAGCGGATCCTACAATGAGCAGTTCTTC. Its translation: CASSVVPSGSYNEQFF.